These T cell receptor beta chains were read from a single sample in a study of blood T cells in healthy people across ages. From the 5' RACE reads, TCRdb called clonotypes with MiXCR, one entry per CDR3 protein. The table includes fewer than 1,200,000 distinct CDR3 sequences, roughly a quarter detected once. The data also belong to a second study, concerning T cells of mothers and their children.

Material: blood. The receptors here all came from a girl aged 2 to 9 in good health. The CDR3 runs from the conserved cysteine through the conserved F or W. A D gene is named only where the DNA matches it firmly. Only part of the rows carry a size: once, few, many, or a class if the clone is expanded.

V	D	J	size	CDR3
TRBV28	TRBD1	TRBJ2-7	few	CASSSGQGALYEQYF
TRBV27	NA	NA	NA	CASSFMMAGKGPSYEQYF
TRBV11-3	NA	TRBJ2-5	few	CASSPRVKETQYF
TRBV28	NA	TRBJ1-2	few	CASSFRGFYGYTF
TRBV9	NA	TRBJ2-5	few	CASSVGHEETQYF
TRBV25-1	NA	TRBJ1-2	NA	CASSDTGPGYTF
TRBV2	NA	TRBJ2-4	few	CASSEDSGLGRNIQYF
TRBV13	NA	TRBJ2-1	few	CASSLFRRDSHYNEQFF
TRBV7-9	TRBD2	NA	NA	CASSPSVSGRNEQFF
TRBV15	NA	TRBJ2-5	NA	CATSREKRETQYF